This T cell receptor beta chain emerged from a study of T cell responses to AZD1222 COVID-19 vaccine (dated by TCRdb to the early 2020s). Context from the whole study: AZD1222 recipients given second doses at about 4 weeks or at about 12 weeks were pooled, since spike-specific TCR depth and breadth were not found to differ between the two schedules. Trial participants were enrolled by age into 18-55, 56-69 and 70-plus year subgroups, with roughly 160, 29 and 62 TCR-sequenced participants respectively. A total of over 230 trial participants underwent TCR sequencing, of whom approximately 200 had received two doses of AZD1222 and some 25 had received two doses of the MenACWY control vaccine. Results and caveats for the whole study, not just this receptor: Conclusions about previously exposed vaccinees were limited because only six AZD1222 recipients were SARS-CoV-2 seropositive at baseline. Participants were mostly white British and included more females than males, and it was suggested by the authors that clonal diversity may have been underestimated. The 56-69-year group was small, and its depth increase did not reach significance, likely because of low power. After two AZD1222 doses, spike-specific TCR breadth and depth were significantly higher than at day 0 and than in MenACWY recipients. The whole spike protein was spanned by vaccine-associated CD4 TCRs, and dominant responses were seen in regions 160-218 and 743-854. Reportedly, almost half of the unique spike-specific TCRs recognized epitopes lying outside the regions that are mutated in the B.1.351 and B.1.1.7 variants. Because no samples from the day 14 peak response were available, repertoires could be characterized only after the peak T cell response.

Explained via the paper, the time point label denotes: baseline before first vaccination. The vaccinee samples were drawn from two UK trials, COV001 and COV002, one of which was a single-blind randomized controlled phase 2/3 trial testing AZD1222 (ChAdOx1 nCoV-19) in healthy adults. Trial participant PBMC samples were collected at day 0 and day 28 after the second dose for TCRbeta chain sequencing. The CDR3 regions of human TCRbeta chains were analyzed by immunosequencing. From the authors' description of their analysis: TCRs in the repertoires were compared against a reference library of SARS-CoV-2-specific TCRs that had been generated with the MIRA antigen-specificity platform. Breadth was defined as the fraction of unique TCRs that were SARS-CoV-2-associated, and depth was defined as the fraction of total T cells that were SARS-CoV-2-associated. Using the MIRA data, each spike-specific TCR was mapped to the spike region that the TCR reacts to and placed in a CD4 or CD8 class. Log10-transformed breadth and depth values were compared by one-way ANOVA with Sidak's multiple comparisons tests. The immuneACCESS repertoire file appears here via TCRdb, limited to in-frame rearrangements. These files lack a portion of the clones; in checked studies, under half of the deficit traces to unresolved V genes, and the cause of the others is not known. V, J and clone size are taken as reported in that table, and D and trimming were inferred from the DNA itself. In this sample the table shows about 73,000 clones, about 87% of which occur a single time. 20% of the sample is held by the ten biggest clonotypes.

Points on this clone: The antigen it binds to is not known. No qualities accompany the bases; no much larger clone lies one base away.

Reading from cysteine to phenylalanine, the CDR3 counts 13 amino acids. The retained sequence is limited to the CDR3, 39 bases, with the frame set at the first base. The junction shows trimming of 2 bases on V and 8 bases on J, plus 9 bases between the germline ends. The germline V gene supplies CDR1 MDHEN and CDR2 SYDVKM. This receptor was identified in an adult in good health. Rearrangement joined TRBV28 to TRBJ1-4, with a weak D call of TRBD1 (6 bases match). The sample consisted of peripheral blood, taken on day 0 of AZD1222 vaccination. The CDR3 sequence is CASSLNREEKLFF. The base sequence is TGTGCCAGCAGTTTAAACAGGGAGGAAAAACTGTTTTTT.